The 21 T cell receptor beta chains listed next were all sequenced from one sample in a study of Tregs in tolerant kidney transplant recipients. Generated by immunoSEQ multiplex PCR, the TCRdb table keeps only in-frame clones and is missing some. Of around 9,700 clones detected, around 90% appear once; the ten largest clones hold about 6%. No cognate antigen is known for these TCRs. This specimen was Tregs from blood cultured with allogeneic cells, taken before the transplant. Source of these receptors: a human patient who received a combined kidney and bone marrow transplant.

The rearrangement joins TRBV7-9 to TRBJ1-2, with 7 bases identical to TRBD1. The trim removed 5 bases at V and 4 bases at J, leaving 4 bases unmatched. Germline V lookup: CDR1 SEHNR, CDR2 FQNEAQ (reference sequence). The CDR3 extends over 13 amino acids. CDR3 region: CASSRTGSYGYTF. Written as DNA, the CDR3 is TGTGCCAGCAGCAGGACAGGATCCTATGGCTACACCTTC.

V gene TRBV5-8 combines with J gene TRBJ2-3; no clear D gene. V shed 2 bases and J shed 7 bases, with 11 bases lying between them. The length of the CDR3 is 13 residues. Germline CDR1 SGHTS, CDR2 YDEGEE. DNA for the CDR3: TGTGCCAGCAGCTTCCGGTGGCACTATACGCAGTATTTT. This codes for CASSFRWHYTQYF.

The chain is built from TRBV2 and TRBJ2-6, with 10 bases identical to TRBD1. Trimming cost V 3 bases and J 12 bases; bases outside gene matches: 2. The CDR3 contains 13 residues. CDR1 and CDR2 from the germline V gene are SNHLY and FYNNEI. The CDR3 region is CASSEGTGVVLTF. CDR3 DNA sequence: TGTGCCAGCAGTGAGGGGACAGGGGTCGTCCTGACTTTC. Together with reference TRBV2 and TRBJ2-6, the CDR3 gives the full variable domain: EPEVTQTPSHQVTQMGQEVILRCVPISNHLYFYWYRQILGQKVEFLVSFYNNEISEKSEIFDDQFSVERPDGSNFTLKIRSTKLEDSAMYFCASSEGTGVVLTFGAGSRLTVL.

The chain couples TRBV30 to TRBJ2-2; TRBD1 might be the D (5 bases). V shed 2 bases and J shed 3 bases, with 10 bases lying between them. The CDR3 has 14 residues. In germline, CDR1 is GTSNPN, CDR2 SVGIG (reference sequence). The CDR3 DNA follows: TGTGCCTGGAGTCCCGACAGCTACACCGGGGAGCTGTTTTTT. Translated: CAWSPDSYTGELFF.

The gene calls are TRBV5-6 and TRBJ1-2, with D perhaps TRBD1 (6 bases). CDR3 size: 15 residues. Germline CDR1 is SGHDT and CDR2 is YYEEEE. V was cut by 1 base and J by 4 bases, with 14 bases left in between. CDR3 in amino acids: CASSLPLGAGYGYTF. The DNA of the CDR3 is TGTGCCAGCAGCTTGCCTTTGGGGGCGGGCTATGGCTACACCTTC.

The chain couples TRBV25-1 to TRBJ1-3; no definite D call. The V and J ends lost 5 bases and 0 bases respectively, with 11 bases between them. The CDR3 runs 15 residues. Per the germline V gene, CDR1 is MGHDK and CDR2 is SYGVNS. CDR3 region: CASSKDESSGNTIYF. The CDR3 DNA reads as TGTGCCAGCAGTAAGGACGAGAGCTCTGGAAACACCATATATTTT.

The V gene is TRBV30, the J gene TRBJ2-7; 8 positions agree with TRBD1. Trimming removed 0 bases from V and 4 bases from J; junction bases left unmatched: 8. Germline V lookup: CDR1 GTSNPN, CDR2 SVGIG (reference sequence). CDR3 length equals 15 residues. The DNA of the CDR3 is TGTGCCTGGAGTGTCAAGGACAGGGTAGGGTACGAGCAGTACTTC. Its translation is CAWSVKDRVGYEQYF.

The rearrangement links TRBV6-6 to TRBJ1-4; no firm D call. V lost 6 bases, J lost 0 bases, and 8 bases lay in between. CDR1 is MNHNY, CDR2 SVGAGI, per germline (reference sequence). The CDR3 covers 14 residues. CDR3 coding DNA: TGTGCCAGCAGAACGTATGCAACTAATGAAAAACTGTTTTTT. It specifies CASRTYATNEKLFF.

This chain connects TRBV1 to TRBJ1-3; the table names TRBD1, a call not compared with the DNA. The assigned J gene may be wrong: the sequence end matches TRBJ2-2 better. TRBV1 is an annotated pseudogene. The CDR3 covers 19 residues. CDR3: CTSSQCRWGQGVSTGELFF. The CDR3 nucleotides read TGCACCAGCAGCCAATGTAGATGGGGACAGGGGGTAAGCACCGGGGAGCTGTTTTTT.

The chain employs TRBV10-3 and TRBJ2-2; D is perhaps TRBD1 (6 bases). The CDR3 consists of 15 residues. V was pared by 7 bases and J by 0 bases, with 12 bases between. Germline loops: CDR1 ENHRY, CDR2 SYGVKD. The DNA for the CDR3 is TGTGCCATCAAAAGGGGGTTGGCGAACACCGGGGAGCTGTTTTTT. This gives the protein CAIKRGLANTGELFF.

The chain has TRBV18 and TRBJ2-5; tentatively, D is TRBD1 (6 bases). V was cut by 3 bases and J by 1 base, with 9 bases left in between. Germline V gene sequence: CDR1 KGHSH, CDR2 LQKENI. The CDR3 consists of 14 residues. The CDR3 loop is CASSPTGIQETQYF. As DNA, the CDR3 is TGTGCCAGCTCACCTACAGGGATCCAAGAGACCCAGTACTTC.

In DNA form, the CDR3 reads TGTGCCAGCAATGTCGGGGTAGATTTGAACACCGGGGAGCTGTTTTTT. Its translation is CASNVGVDLNTGELFF. This sequence joins TRBV9 and TRBJ2-2; the D gene is possibly TRBD2 (5 bases). CDR3 length equals 16 residues. The V end lost 6 bases, the J end lost 1 base, and 16 bases lay between the germline ends. Germline CDR1 reads SGDLS; CDR2 reads YYNGEE.

This clone came up once. This chain links TRBV6-1 with TRBJ2-2; D uncertain. Germline V gene sequence: CDR1 MNHNS, CDR2 SASEGT. This CDR3 region has 14 residues. V was trimmed by 4 bases and J by 3 bases, leaving 9 bases between them. In DNA, the CDR3 is TGTGCCAGCAGTGGGGGATGGGACACCGGGGAGCTGTTTTTT. Its translation is CASSGGWDTGELFF.

This clone was recorded only once. The V and J genes are TRBV7-9 and TRBJ2-7; D may be TRBD2 (7 bases). V was shortened by 2 bases and J by 3 bases, with 11 bases between the two germline ends. This CDR3 is built from 14 residues. The germline CDR1 and CDR2 sequences are SEHNR and FQNEAQ (reference sequence). CDR3 in amino acids: CASSLRGAGYEQYF. The DNA of the CDR3 is TGTGCCAGCAGCTTACGGGGGGCTGGCTACGAGCAGTACTTC.

V and J are TRBV7-2 and TRBJ2-3; TRBD2 matches 11 bases. CDR3 length: 14 amino acids. From germline, CDR1 is SGHTA and CDR2 FQGNSA. V dropped 5 bases and J dropped 4; count of bases not matched to a gene: 2. The CDR3 DNA follows: TGTGCCAGCAGCATTAGCGGGGGGGCAGATACGCAGTATTTT. Protein: CASSISGGADTQYF.

The V and J genes are TRBV28 and TRBJ2-5; 10 bases agree with TRBD2. The CDR3 spans 16 residues. Germline V lookup: CDR1 MDHEN, CDR2 SYDVKM. Unmatched junction bases numbered 4, after V lost 1 base and J lost 2 bases. The CDR3 spells CASSLSQAGGQETQYF. For the CDR3, the DNA is TGTGCCAGCAGTTTATCCCAAGCGGGGGGGCAAGAGACCCAGTACTTC.

As for this clone: A far larger clone is one nucleotide away, so this likely arose from a read error. The same CDR3 is also encoded by other DNA sequences in this sample. The CDR3 loop reads CASSLYTGELFF. CDR3 sequence (DNA): TGTGCCAGCAGCCTATACACCGGTGAGCTGTTTTTT. The genes are TRBV7-2 and TRBJ2-2; D is uncertain. CDR1 SGHTA and CDR2 FQGNSA come from the germline V gene. The CDR3 is 12 amino acids.

The V and J genes are TRBV21-1 and TRBJ2-7; TRBD1 was called by the table and not checked on the DNA. TRBV21-1 is listed as a pseudogene. CDR3 size: 13 residues. CDR3: CASGLDRDYEQYF. The CDR3 coding sequence is TGTGCTTCTGGACTGGACAGGGACTACGAGCAGTACTTC.

The table lists this clone with a count of one. The V gene is TRBV5-5, the J gene TRBJ2-3; possible D gene TRBD2, 5 bases. From germline, CDR1 is SGHKS and CDR2 YYEKEE (reference sequence). The CDR3 extends over 14 amino acids. Trimming shortened V by 7 bases and J by 0 bases, and 12 bases separated the two germline ends. CDR3 amino acids: CASRGFGSTDTQYF. Here the CDR3 DNA reads TGTGCCAGCCGGGGATTTGGAAGCACAGATACGCAGTATTTT.

The DNA of the CDR3 is TGCGCCAGCAGCCCCCTACTAGCGGGAGGGCCCAATGAGCAGTTCTTC. Amino acids: CASSPLLAGGPNEQFF. This sequence joins TRBV5-1 and TRBJ2-1; TRBD2 aligns across 13 bases. This CDR3 comprises 16 residues. V dropped 4 bases and J dropped 6; count of bases not matched to a gene: 7. Germline assignment: CDR1 SGHRS and CDR2 YFSETQ.

The rearrangement joins TRBV6-4 to TRBJ2-7; 9 nucleotides align to TRBD1. This CDR3 is built from 15 residues. Per germline, CDR1 MRHNA and CDR2 SNTAGT. V lost 6 bases to trimming and J lost 3 bases; unmatched junction nucleotides: 9. The CDR3 DNA reads TGTGCCAGCAGGCGATACCGGGACAGGGACTACGAGCAGTACTTC. It yields the protein CASRRYRDRDYEQYF.